Presented here are 32 T cell receptor beta chains from one specimen sequenced in a study of OX40 agonist ivuxolimab in advanced cancers. TCRdb's copy holds only in-frame clones and misses some; the assay was immunoSEQ multiplex PCR. This table holds 90,000 or so clones, 91% found once. Sequences were derived from CD4+ or CD8+ T cells sorted from blood, sampled in a trial of the OX40 agonist ivuxolimab. These receptors came from an adult with an advanced solid tumor such as melanoma, head and neck, liver or kidney cancer.

V is TRBV9 and J is TRBJ2-1; the D gene is possibly TRBD2 (6 bases). V lost 1 base to trimming and J lost 0 bases, with 14 bases between them. The germline gives CDR1 SGDLS, CDR2 YYNGEE. The length of the CDR3 is 17 residues. The CDR3 loop reads CASSVSGGDSSYNEQFF. The DNA of the CDR3 is TGTGCCAGCAGCGTAAGTGGCGGGGATAGCTCCTACAATGAGCAGTTCTTC.

The chain couples TRBV28 to TRBJ1-1; no firm D call. The CDR3 contains 12 residues. The V end lost 2 bases, the J end lost 4 bases, and 5 bases lay between the germline ends. The germline V gene has CDR1 MDHEN and CDR2 SYDVKM. The chain's CDR3 is CASSLMFTEAFF. The CDR3 region has the DNA TGTGCCAGCAGTTTAATGTTCACTGAAGCTTTCTTT. The full variable domain, rest sourced from reference TRBV28 and TRBJ1-1, is DVKVTQSSRYLVKRTGEKVFLECVQDMDHENMFWYRQDPGLGLRLIYFSYDVKMKEKGDIPEGYSVSREKKERFSLILESASTNQTSMYLCASSLMFTEAFFGQGTRLTVV.

The V gene is TRBV10-1, the J gene TRBJ2-7, with 7 bases identical to TRBD2. V was clipped by 3 bases and J by 5 bases; unmatched bases: 22. Germline-derived CDR1 and CDR2 are WNHNN and SYGVQD (reference sequence). There are 19 residues in the CDR3. The CDR3 is CASSEVRRYSAGISDEQYF. As DNA, the CDR3 is TGCGCCAGCAGTGAAGTCCGACGGTACTCAGCGGGAATCAGCGACGAGCAGTACTTC.

This chain links TRBV7-9 with TRBJ1-1, with TRBD1 as a possible D gene (6 bases). The CDR3 covers 14 residues. CDR1 and CDR2 from the germline V gene are SEHNR and FQNEAQ (reference sequence). V was shortened by 1 base and J by 3 bases, with 9 bases between the two germline ends. DNA for the CDR3: TGTGCCAGCAGCTTAGGGGGGCGGGACACTGAAGCTTTCTTT. The encoded protein is CASSLGGRDTEAFF.

The chain is built from TRBV11-2 and TRBJ2-5, with D perhaps assigned TRBD1 or TRBD2 (5 bases each). V dropped 5 bases and J dropped 6 bases, with 16 bases sitting between them. The length of the CDR3 is 14 residues. CDR1 SGHAT and CDR2 FQNNGV come from the germline V gene. CDR3 protein: CASSPFLGVKTQYF. The CDR3 DNA is TGTGCCAGCAGCCCTTTCTTGGGGGTAAAGACCCAGTACTTC.

This chain connects TRBV23-1 to TRBJ2-3; possibly TRBD1 for D (6 bases). TRBV23-1 is an open reading frame whose function is uncertain. Deletions cut 6 bases from V and 2 bases from J, with 21 bases between. The CDR3 runs 17 residues. The CDR3 spells CASRPTPGHGNTDTQYF. The CDR3 nucleotides read TGCGCCAGCAGGCCTACCCCGGGACACGGAAACACAGATACGCAGTATTTT.

The V and J genes are TRBV9 and TRBJ2-1; no firm D call. From germline, CDR1 is SGDLS and CDR2 YYNGEE. The CDR3 loop spans 15 amino acids. Trimming took off 1 base at V and 0 bases at J, with 8 bases between the two ends. CDR3: CASSVSGSSYNEQFF. CDR3 in DNA: TGTGCCAGCAGCGTATCGGGTAGCTCCTACAATGAGCAGTTCTTC.

V gene TRBV7-8 combines with J gene TRBJ1-4; D remains ambiguous. This CDR3 has 12 amino acids. V dropped 6 bases and J dropped 4 bases, with 6 bases sitting between them. Germline lookup yields CDR1 SGHVS and CDR2 FQNEAQ. CDR3 sequence: CASSRHNEKLFF. In DNA form, the CDR3 reads TGTGCCAGCAGTCGACATAATGAAAAACTGTTTTTT.

The genes are TRBV7-2 and TRBJ1-1, with no clear D. V lost 4 bases to trimming and J lost 4 bases, with 13 bases between them. Germline CDR1 is SGHTA and CDR2 is FQGNSA. CDR3 length: 14 residues. The CDR3: CASSSTRVGTEAFF. For the CDR3, the DNA is TGTGCCAGCAGCTCCACACGGGTCGGCACTGAAGCTTTCTTT.

This clone was recorded once. This chain links TRBV15 with TRBJ1-1; D is unresolved. CDR1 is LNHNV and CDR2 is YYDKDF in the germline V gene (reference sequence). Deletions cut 0 bases from V and 1 base from J, with 12 bases between. This CDR3 is 16 amino acids long. CDR3 coding DNA: TGTGCCACCAGCAGAGATAGGGCGTCTGAGAACACTGAAGCTTTCTTT. Translated, it gives CATSRDRASENTEAFF.

The DNA for the CDR3 is TGTGCCAGTAGTATGGTAAGGACTAGTAGTTACGAGCAGTACTTC. This encodes CASSMVRTSSYEQYF. The chain carries TRBV19 and TRBJ2-7, with 7 bases identical to TRBD2. Looked up from germline, CDR1 is LNHDA and CDR2 is SQIVND (reference sequence). The CDR3 is 15 amino acids. V lost 3 bases and J lost 4; bases outside the gene matches: 9.

The V gene is TRBV7-2, the J gene TRBJ2-3; TRBD2 is a possible D gene (6 bases). The CDR3 has 14 amino acids. In germline, CDR1 is SGHTA, CDR2 FQGNSA. Trimming left V 3 bases short and J 6 bases short, with 13 bases between. The chain's CDR3 is CASSFISAGDTQYF. The CDR3, as DNA: TGTGCCAGCAGCTTTATTAGCGCGGGGGATACGCAGTATTTT. Full variable domain (outside the CDR3, taken from reference TRBV7-2 and TRBJ2-3): GAGVSQSPSNKVTEKGKDVELRCDPISGHTALYWYRQSLGQGLEFLIYFQGNSAPDKSGLPSDRFSAERTGGSVSTLTIQRTQQEDSAVYLCASSFISAGDTQYFGPGTRLTVL.

V is TRBV11-2 and J is TRBJ1-1; no clear D gene. The CDR3 has 13 amino acids. Trimming cost V 5 bases and J 5 bases, with 12 bases left between them. Germline CDR1 SGHAT, CDR2 FQNNGV. CDR3 sequence: CASSPGGSTEAFF. DNA for the CDR3: TGTGCCAGCAGCCCCGGTGGGTCAACTGAAGCTTTCTTT.

Comment on this clone: Germline is not matched at one junction end, which may reflect a read error. The rearrangement links TRBV11-3 to TRBJ1-1; unclear D gene. Germline V gene sequence: CDR1 SGHNT, CDR2 YENEEA. The length of the CDR3 is 11 residues. This chain's CDR3 is CASSPLRAPRF. Written as DNA, the CDR3 is TGTGCCAGCAGCCCCTTGAGAGCCCCGAGGTTT.

This clone came up once. The gene calls are TRBV5-4 and TRBJ2-7; 13 positions match TRBD2. Losses at the gene ends were 4 bases for V and 3 bases for J; bases not matched to a gene: 4. CDR1 and CDR2 (germline): SGHNT, YYREEE (reference sequence). The CDR3 runs to 15 residues. CDR3 protein: CASSPWTSGSYEQYF. The CDR3 region has the DNA TGTGCCAGCAGCCCGTGGACTAGCGGGAGCTACGAGCAGTACTTC. The full variable domain, completed using reference TRBV5-4 and TRBJ2-7, is ETGVTQSPTHLIKTRGQQVTLRCSSQSGHNTVSWYQQALGQGPQFIFQYYREEENGRGNFPPRFSGLQFPNYSSELNVNALELDDSALYLCASSPWTSGSYEQYFGPGTRLTVT.

V is TRBV19 and J is TRBJ1-5, with 10 bases that match TRBD1. Germline lookup yields CDR1 LNHDA and CDR2 SQIVND (reference sequence). Trimming at V came to 7 bases and at J to 3 bases, leaving 6 bases not matched to a gene. The CDR3 is 15 amino acids. The CDR3 loop reads CASIAGTGVNQPQHF. The CDR3 DNA is TGTGCCAGTATAGCCGGGACAGGGGTCAATCAGCCCCAGCATTTT.

The chain uses TRBV7-3 and TRBJ1-1, with D possibly TRBD1 on 5 matching bases. Trimming took 2 bases from V and 6 from J, leaving 13 bases between them. Germline V gene lookup returns CDR1 SGHTA and CDR2 FQGTGA. CDR3 length: 14 amino acids. The CDR3 here is CASSLQPGTSEAFF. CDR3 sequence (DNA): TGTGCCAGCAGCTTACAGCCCGGGACGTCTGAAGCTTTCTTT.

The chain recombines TRBV7-3 with TRBJ1-1; perhaps TRBD1 as D (5 bases). The CDR3 totals 14 residues. V lost 1 base and J lost 2, with 8 bases in between. Germline V gene lookup returns CDR1 SGHTA and CDR2 FQGTGA. The CDR3 sequence: CASSLMGPNTEAFF. The DNA for the CDR3 is TGTGCCAGCAGCTTAATGGGGCCCAACACTGAAGCTTTCTTT.

CDR3 DNA: TGTGCCAGCAGGGCGAGGGACCCCAATCTATGGGACGAGCAGTACTTC. It yields the protein CASRARDPNLWDEQYF. This chain connects TRBV6-6 to TRBJ2-7; D tentatively fits TRBD1 or TRBD2 (5 bases each). CDR3 length: 16 residues. V shed 6 bases and J shed 5 bases, with 23 bases lying between them. Germline CDR1 is MNHNY and CDR2 is SVGAGI (reference sequence).

The V gene is TRBV2, the J gene TRBJ1-2; the D gene is possibly TRBD1 (6 bases). Germline V lookup: CDR1 SNHLY, CDR2 FYNNEI. The CDR3 is 15 amino acids. Trimming pared 6 bases from V and 0 bases from J, leaving 14 bases between. CDR3 in DNA: TGTGCCAGCAGACTTGGAGGACAGACTAACTATGGCTACACCTTC. As protein: CASRLGGQTNYGYTF.

This clone is a singleton in its sample. The V call is TRBV27, the J call TRBJ2-5; no firm D call. The germline CDR1 and CDR2 sequences are MNHEY and SMNVEV (reference sequence). There are 12 residues in the CDR3. Trimming shortened V by 3 bases and J by 5 bases, and 7 bases separated the two germline ends. CDR3 protein: CASSFYGETQYF. For the CDR3, the DNA is TGTGCCAGCAGTTTTTACGGGGAGACCCAGTACTTC.

The chain carries TRBV7-9 and TRBJ1-5; D unclear. The V and J ends lost 5 bases and 7 bases respectively, with 15 bases between them. Germline CDR1 and CDR2: SEHNR and FQNEAQ (reference sequence). The CDR3 covers 14 residues. This CDR3 is CASSMNSRGQPQHF. The CDR3 DNA is TGTGCCAGCAGCATGAATAGCCGTGGGCAGCCCCAGCATTTT.

CDR3 nucleotide sequence: TGTGCCAGCAGCTTAGGATTTGTGGTGGGACTAGCGTTTGAGCAGTTCTTC. This sequence encodes CASSLGFVVGLAFEQFF. This chain uses TRBV5-6 with TRBJ2-1; 10 nucleotides agree with TRBD2. Losses at the gene ends were 2 bases for V and 9 bases for J; bases not matched to a gene: 14. CDR3 length: 17 residues. Germline lookup yields CDR1 SGHDT and CDR2 YYEEEE.

The chain uses TRBV7-9 and TRBJ2-5; 7 nucleotides line up with TRBD2. V was pared by 1 base and J by 6 bases, with 5 bases of the junction left unmatched. Germline assignment: CDR1 SEHNR and CDR2 FQNEAQ (reference sequence). The CDR3 is 14 amino acids. The CDR3 loop reads CASSLGGGEKTQYF. The CDR3 nucleotides read TGTGCCAGCAGCTTAGGGGGGGGTGAAAAGACCCAGTACTTC. Full variable domain (missing parts from reference TRBV7-9 and TRBJ2-5): DTGVSQNPRHKITKRGQNVTFRCDPISEHNRLYWYRQTLGQGPEFLTYFQNEAQLEKSRLLSDRFSAERPKGSFSTLEIQRTEQGDSAMYLCASSLGGGEKTQYFGPGTRLLVL.

The rearrangement uses TRBV7-2 and TRBJ1-1, with a possible D match to TRBD1 (6 bases). Trimming pared 4 bases from V and 1 base from J, leaving 13 bases between. CDR3 length equals 15 residues. Germline CDR1 is SGHTA and CDR2 is FQGNSA. CDR3 sequence reads: CASSYTGRGNTEAFF. The CDR3 DNA reads as TGTGCCAGCAGCTATACAGGGAGGGGGAACACTGAAGCTTTCTTT.

The rearrangement joins TRBV27 to TRBJ2-1, with D possibly being TRBD1 (6 bases). This CDR3 comprises 16 residues. Germline V gene lookup returns CDR1 MNHEY and CDR2 SMNVEV (reference sequence). With 6 bases removed from V and 0 bases from J, the gap between germline ends came to 15 bases. CDR3 amino acids: CASRSLQGRSYNEQFF. The CDR3 DNA reads as TGTGCCAGCAGGTCGCTACAGGGCCGCTCCTACAATGAGCAGTTCTTC.

The V call is TRBV6-5, the J call TRBJ2-1; 9 bases align to TRBD2. J lost 3 bases, V lost 2 bases, and 2 bases had no gene match. The CDR3 length is 15 residues. Germline V gives CDR1 MNHEY, CDR2 SVGAGI. The CDR3 sequence: CASSYAGGGYNEQFF. The CDR3 nucleotides read TGTGCCAGCAGTTACGCGGGAGGGGGCTACAATGAGCAGTTCTTC.

V and J are TRBV5-4 and TRBJ2-1, with 7 bases lining up with TRBD2. The V segment lost 4 bases and the J segment 8 bases; nucleotides outside the gene matches: 15. CDR1 and CDR2 (germline): SGHNT, YYREEE (reference sequence). The CDR3 contains 16 residues. For the CDR3, the DNA is TGTGCCAGCAGCATGGTGGGGGGGAGGGCCGCCCATGAGCAGTTCTTC. It is translated as CASSMVGGRAAHEQFF. Together with reference TRBV5-4 and TRBJ2-1, the CDR3 gives the full variable domain: ETGVTQSPTHLIKTRGQQVTLRCSSQSGHNTVSWYQQALGQGPQFIFQYYREEENGRGNFPPRFSGLQFPNYSSELNVNALELDDSALYLCASSMVGGRAAHEQFFGPGTRLTVL.

The V call is TRBV28, the J call TRBJ1-2, with D unclear. V lost 7 bases and J lost 3, with 15 bases in between. This CDR3 has 14 residues. Germline V gene sequence: CDR1 MDHEN, CDR2 SYDVKM. CDR3 bases: TGTGCCAGCATAAGGGCAGAGGGTTACTATGGCTACACCTTC. This codes for CASIRAEGYYGYTF.

This chain joins TRBV14 and TRBJ2-5; either TRBD1 or TRBD2 may supply D (5 bases each). CDR1 and CDR2 from the germline V gene are SGHDN and FVKESK. V was shortened by 8 bases and J by 2 bases, with 15 bases between the two germline ends. The CDR3 totals 14 residues. The CDR3 DNA follows: TGTGCCAGCTTAGTGCGAGGGGAGCAAGAGACCCAGTACTTC. Its protein is CASLVRGEQETQYF.

The gene calls are TRBV4-3 and TRBJ2-7; D may match TRBD1 or TRBD2 (5 bases each). The CDR3 contains 17 residues. V shed 0 bases and J shed 1 base, with 16 bases lying between them. Looked up from germline, CDR1 is LGHNA and CDR2 is YSLEER. The CDR3 nucleotides are TGCGCCAGCAGCCAAGATCGGTGGGGGTACGAGTCCTACGAGCAGTACTTC. It is translated as CASSQDRWGYESYEQYF.

This chain uses TRBV29-1 with TRBJ2-3; 13 positions match TRBD2. V shed 7 bases and J 6 bases; nucleotides not matched to a gene: 7. The length of the CDR3 is 14 residues. Per the germline V gene, CDR1 is SQVTM and CDR2 is ANQGSEA. The CDR3 protein is CSAGTSGEIDTQYF. In nucleotides, the CDR3 is TGCAGCGCCGGGACTAGCGGGGAAATTGATACGCAGTATTTT.